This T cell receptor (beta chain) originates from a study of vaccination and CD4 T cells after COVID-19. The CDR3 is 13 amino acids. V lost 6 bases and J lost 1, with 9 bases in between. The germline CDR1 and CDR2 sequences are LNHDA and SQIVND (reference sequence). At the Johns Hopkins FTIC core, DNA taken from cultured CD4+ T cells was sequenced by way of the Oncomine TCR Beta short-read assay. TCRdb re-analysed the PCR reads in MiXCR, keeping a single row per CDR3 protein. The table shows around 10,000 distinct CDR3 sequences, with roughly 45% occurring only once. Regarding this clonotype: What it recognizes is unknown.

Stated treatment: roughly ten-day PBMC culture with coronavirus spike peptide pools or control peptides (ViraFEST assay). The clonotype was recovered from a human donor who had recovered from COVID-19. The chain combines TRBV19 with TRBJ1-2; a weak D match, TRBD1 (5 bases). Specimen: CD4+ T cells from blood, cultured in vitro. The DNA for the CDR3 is TGTGCCAGTAGGCCGACAGTTAACTATGGCTACACCTTC. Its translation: CASRPTVNYGYTF. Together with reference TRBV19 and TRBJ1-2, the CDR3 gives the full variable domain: DGGITQSPKYLFRKEGQNVTLSCEQNLNHDAMYWYRQDPGQGLRLIYYSQIVNDFQKGDIAEGYSVSREKKESFPLTVTSAQKNPTAFYLCASRPTVNYGYTFGSGTRLTVV.